These 8 T cell receptor beta chains came from one sample sequenced in a study of radiation and T cells in renal cell carcinoma (dated by TCRdb to 2019 to 2021). Sample time point, as interpreted from the label and publication: tumor resected at nephrectomy. Per the publication, the treatment or condition label means: 15 Gy SBRT to primary tumor, nephrectomy 4 weeks later. To prepare the library, the immunoSEQ multiplex PCR assay was applied. TCRdb stores this immuneACCESS table with in-frame sequences only. Part of the clones is absent; in the studies checked, under half of the shortfall reflects unresolved V genes, and no reason is known for the rest. The table for this sample lists some 10,000 clones; roughly 60% of them were counted only once. The ten largest clones add up to around 15% of the sample. The sample here was tumor tissue, taken from a patient whose treatment included radiotherapy and nephrectomy. The source is a woman aged 50 to 65 with renal cell carcinoma.

V and J are TRBV6-5 and TRBJ1-6; perhaps TRBD1 as D (5 bases). This CDR3 spans 13 amino acids. With 7 bases removed from V and 6 bases from J, the gap between germline ends came to 10 bases. Per germline, CDR1 MNHEY and CDR2 SVGAGI. The CDR3 protein is CASTRDPNSPLHF. The CDR3 DNA reads as TGTGCCAGCACCAGGGACCCTAATTCACCCCTCCACTTT.

This clone was picked up one time. The chain links TRBV7-9 to TRBJ1-1, with a tentative D call TRBD1 (5 bases). This CDR3 is built from 12 residues. Germline V CDR1 and CDR2: SEHNR, FQNEAQ (reference sequence). Trimming stripped 2 bases from V and 10 bases from J, with 11 bases between. CDR3 nucleotide sequence: TGTGCCAGCAGCTTATTATCAGGGACAGCTTTCTTT. This codes for CASSLLSGTAFF.

V and J are TRBV7-2 and TRBJ1-1; D perhaps matches TRBD1 (5 bases). The germline V gene encodes CDR1 SGHTA and CDR2 FQGNSA. The CDR3 is 15 residues long. Trimming shortened V by 1 base and J by 4 bases, and 13 bases separated the two germline ends. The CDR3 reads CASSLGIGAGTEAFF. The CDR3 nucleotides read TGTGCCAGCAGCTTAGGAATAGGGGCGGGCACTGAAGCTTTCTTT.

The chain employs TRBV9 and TRBJ1-1, with D possibly matching TRBD1 (5 bases). V was shortened by 3 bases and J by 4 bases, with 10 bases between the two germline ends. Germline CDR1 reads SGDLS; CDR2 reads YYNGEE. The CDR3 runs to 13 residues. CDR3 residues: CASSAAGSTEAFF. CDR3 nucleotide sequence: TGTGCCAGCAGCGCTGCAGGGAGCACTGAAGCTTTCTTT.

A few counts support this clone. The rearrangement links TRBV5-5 to TRBJ1-2; 7 nucleotides agree with TRBD1. J lost 4 bases, V lost 3 bases, and 3 bases had no gene match. The CDR3 totals 13 residues. Germline lookup yields CDR1 SGHKS and CDR2 YYEKEE (reference sequence). CDR3 loop: CASSSTGIYGYTF. Here the CDR3 DNA reads TGTGCCAGCAGCTCGACAGGGATCTATGGCTACACCTTC.

The chain has TRBV12-2 and TRBJ2-3; the table's D call, TRBD2, was not checked against the DNA. TRBV12-2 is a known pseudogene. This CDR3 region has 19 residues. As DNA, the CDR3 is TGTGCAAGTCGCTGGAGGGGCCGAGGGGGCGGGAGGGCCACAGATACGCAGTATTTT. It encodes CASRWRGRGGGRATDTQYF.

Turning to this clone: One junction end does not reproduce the germline sequence, and a read error may be involved. The V call is TRBV5-4, the J call TRBJ1-2; a weak D match, TRBD1 (5 bases). Germline V CDR1 and CDR2: SGHNT, YYREEE (reference sequence). This CDR3 contains 16 residues. The CDR3 DNA is TGCGCCAGCAGCCAAGTGCTCGGGGGAACTGTGGCTGGCTACACCTTC. Protein sequence: CASSQVLGGTVAGYTF.

A single count supports this clone. The rearrangement links TRBV2 to TRBJ1-1; D is unclear. Looked up from germline, CDR1 is SNHLY and CDR2 is FYNNEI. This CDR3 is 12 amino acids long. V lost 6 bases, J lost 7 bases, and 12 bases lay in between. The CDR3: CASSDNVGEAFF. The CDR3, as DNA: TGTGCCAGCAGCGACAATGTCGGTGAAGCTTTCTTT.